A single sample gave rise to the 4 T cell receptor beta chains below, sequenced in a study of blood T cells in healthy people across ages. Together with a sample-barcoded 5' primer, a J-beta primer mix was included in a second PCR lasting roughly 6 to 12 cycles. TCRdb itself ran the 5' RACE reads through MiXCR, one entry per CDR3 protein. Found here are approximately 780,000 distinct CDR3 sequences, about a quarter of them singletons; the top ten hold about 2.9%. These data were likewise used in another study, on T cells of mothers and their children.

What was sequenced was blood. Source of these receptors: a boy aged 10-17 years in good health.

This clonotype was found a few times. V usage is TRBV12-3 or TRBV12-4 and J usage is TRBJ2-7; D unclear. Trimming left V 5 bases short and J 6 bases short, with 11 bases between. The CDR3 totals 12 residues. The CDR3 loop reads CASSRSSLEQYF. The DNA of the CDR3 is TGTGCCAGCAGTCGTTCTTCACTCGAGCAGTACTTC.

This clonotype was observed a handful of times. The genes are TRBV24-1 and TRBJ2-2; 8 nucleotides agree with TRBD1. Germline V CDR1 and CDR2: KGHDR, SFDVKD. The CDR3 runs to 15 residues. After removal of 4 bases from V and 3 bases from J, the junction contained 3 bases not matched to a gene. CDR3 sequence: CATSDLTGDTGELFF. The CDR3 DNA reads TGTGCCACCAGTGACCTGACAGGGGACACCGGGGAGCTGTTTTTT.

This clonotype was recorded once. The CDR3 here is CASSGPPGAVYGYTF. CDR3 DNA: TGCGCCAGCAGCGGTCCCCCGGGGGCTGTCTATGGCTACACCTTC. This chain links TRBV5-1 with TRBJ1-2; D is possibly TRBD1 (6 bases). Deletions cut 4 bases from V and 4 bases from J, with 17 bases between. The CDR3 is made up of 15 amino acids. Germline V CDR1 and CDR2: SGHRS, YFSETQ.

The V gene is TRBV27, the J gene TRBJ1-2; D ambiguous. The CDR3 spans 14 residues. V gave up 3 bases and J gave up 1 base, with 9 bases separating them. Germline lookup yields CDR1 MNHEY and CDR2 SMNVEV (reference sequence). The CDR3 sequence: CASSFREDNYGYTF. In DNA, the CDR3 is TGTGCCAGCAGTTTTAGGGAAGATAACTATGGCTACACCTTC.